The entry below describes one T cell receptor (beta chain). What it binds is not known. The data stem from a study of cytomegalovirus exposure and HLA in healthy donors. Findings and caveats of the study: Analyses of presence/absence relied on an assumption of roughly uniform sequencing depth across donors. Listed as cytomegalovirus-associated were over 150 TCR beta chains. Researchers reported in a later analysis that a missense DCLRE1C variant was tied to TCR beta V- and J-gene trimming. Rarity marked most TCR sequences, yet some public TCRs occurred in many donors.

Germline CDR1 is KGHSH and CDR2 is LQKENI. V was shortened by 3 bases and J by 3 bases, with 8 bases between the two germline ends. The CDR3 sequence is 13 residues long. Primers for the PCR totalled 60 Vbeta and 13 Jbeta. Profiled with immunoSEQ multiplex PCR; TCRdb holds only in-frame clones, not every one. The sample records 75,000 or so clones, about 72% being singletons. This sequence originates from a man aged 40-55 years in good health and CMV-seropositive. This sequence joins TRBV18 and TRBJ1-2; a possible D gene is TRBD1 (5 bases). Sequenced material: PBMCs. CDR3 residues: CASSPSRDYGYTF. CDR3 in DNA: TGTGCCAGCTCACCTAGCAGGGACTATGGCTACACCTTC. Full variable domain (outside the CDR3, taken from reference TRBV18 and TRBJ1-2): NAGVMQNPRHLVRRRGQEARLRCSPMKGHSHVYWYRQLPEEGLKFMVYLQKENIIDESGMPKERFSAEFPKEGPSILRIQQVVRGDSAAYFCASSPSRDYGYTFGSGTRLTVV.